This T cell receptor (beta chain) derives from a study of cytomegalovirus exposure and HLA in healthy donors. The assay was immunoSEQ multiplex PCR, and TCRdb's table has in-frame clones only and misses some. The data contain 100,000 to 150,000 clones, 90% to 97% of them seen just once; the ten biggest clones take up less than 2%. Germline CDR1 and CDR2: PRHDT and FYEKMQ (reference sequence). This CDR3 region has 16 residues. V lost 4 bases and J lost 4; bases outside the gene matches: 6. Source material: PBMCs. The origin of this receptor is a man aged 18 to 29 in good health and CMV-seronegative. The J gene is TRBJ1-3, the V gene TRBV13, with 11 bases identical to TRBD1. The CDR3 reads CASSSGTGGSGNTIYF. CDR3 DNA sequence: TGTGCCAGCAGCTCTGGGACAGGGGGATCCGGAAACACCATATATTTT.